This TCR beta chain was observed in a study of shared clonotypes between healthy human individuals. Study information: The plates for each donor numbered three CD4 naive, three CD4 memory, two CD8 naive and one CD8 memory.

Profiled with immunoSEQ multiplex PCR; TCRdb holds only in-frame clones, not every one. Of about 2 million clones in the sample, about 95% were seen once. Cells designated naive CD8 were CD45RO-negative and were positively selected for CCR7, with terminally differentiated effector memory CD45RA+ cells excluded. The CDR3 has 14 amino acids. Germline values: CDR1 SGDLS, CDR2 YYNGEE. Trimming cost V 4 bases and J 6 bases, with 17 bases left between them. Material: naive CD8+ T cells sorted from blood. The sequence came from a man aged 18 to 29 in good health. The chain uses TRBV9 and TRBJ2-7; D tentatively reads TRBD1 or TRBD2 (5 bases each). The CDR3 bases are TGTGCCAGCAGCCGGGACCAAGTAAGCGTCGAGCAGTACTTC. This translates into CASSRDQVSVEQYF.